Below are 6 T cell receptor beta chains sequenced from a single sample in a study of blood T cell repertoires in COVID-19. The repertoire was sequenced with immunoSEQ multiplex PCR; TCRdb's copy has only in-frame clones and lacks some. The profile shows more than 200,000 clones, about nine tenths of them singletons. The specimen was PBMCs or T cells enriched from blood (not recorded which). The source of these receptors is a woman aged 25 to 39 with acute COVID-19.

The chain links TRBV5-1 to TRBJ2-1; no clear D gene. V was shortened by 0 bases and J by 2 bases, with 3 bases between the two germline ends. Germline CDR1 is SGHRS and CDR2 is YFSETQ. The CDR3 runs 13 residues. The CDR3 nucleotides read TGCGCCAGCAGCTTGGGCGCCTACAATGAGCAGTTCTTC. This encodes CASSLGAYNEQFF.

V usage is TRBV6-5 and J usage is TRBJ2-5, with D perhaps matching TRBD2 (5 bases). Germline CDR1 MNHEY, CDR2 SVGAGI. Trimming removed 7 bases from V and 5 bases from J, with 17 bases in between. The CDR3 contains 14 residues. CDR3 amino acids: CASTSSGRRETQYF. DNA of the CDR3: TGTGCCAGCACTAGTTCAGGAAGGAGGGAGACCCAGTACTTC.

CDR3 region: CASRGFTGGSTYEQYF. CDR3 nucleotide sequence: TGTGCCAGCAGGGGATTCACAGGGGGGAGCACCTACGAGCAGTACTTC. The rearrangement uses TRBV2 and TRBJ2-7, with 8 positions matching TRBD1. The CDR3 consists of 16 residues. CDR1 and CDR2 (germline): SNHLY, FYNNEI. Unmatched junction bases numbered 12, after V lost 6 bases and J lost 2 bases. Combining the CDR3 with reference TRBV2 and TRBJ2-7 gives the whole variable domain EPEVTQTPSHQVTQMGQEVILRCVPISNHLYFYWYRQILGQKVEFLVSFYNNEISEKSEIFDDQFSVERPDGSNFTLKIRSTKLEDSAMYFCASRGFTGGSTYEQYFGPGTRLTVT.

The count of this clone is one. V is TRBV7-9 and J is TRBJ2-5; D is unclear. Trimming pared 2 bases from V and 5 bases from J, leaving 21 bases between. The CDR3 is made up of 17 amino acids. The V gene's germline CDR1 is SEHNR and CDR2 FQNEAQ (reference sequence). The CDR3 here is CASSLSPPGSVYETQYF. CDR3 DNA sequence: TGTGCCAGCAGCTTATCTCCCCCAGGCTCGGTTTACGAGACCCAGTACTTC.

The CDR3 reads CASSGQGKAGYGYTF. As DNA, the CDR3 is TGTGCCAGCAGTGGACAGGGGAAGGCAGGCTATGGCTACACCTTC. This chain uses TRBV6-6 with TRBJ1-2, with 9 nucleotides matching TRBD1. CDR3 length equals 15 residues. V was clipped by 5 bases and J by 4 bases; unmatched bases: 8. CDR1 and CDR2 from the germline V gene are MNHNY and SVGAGI (reference sequence).

This chain uses TRBV5-1 with TRBJ2-3, with 10 bases fitting TRBD1. The germline CDR1 and CDR2 sequences are SGHRS and YFSETQ. CDR3 length: 15 residues. The junction had 10 bases not matched to a gene; V was cut back by 4 bases and J by 8 bases. The CDR3 region has the DNA TGCGCCAGCAGCCAAACGGGACAGGGGTCTAGTACGCAGTATTTT. Protein product: CASSQTGQGSSTQYF.